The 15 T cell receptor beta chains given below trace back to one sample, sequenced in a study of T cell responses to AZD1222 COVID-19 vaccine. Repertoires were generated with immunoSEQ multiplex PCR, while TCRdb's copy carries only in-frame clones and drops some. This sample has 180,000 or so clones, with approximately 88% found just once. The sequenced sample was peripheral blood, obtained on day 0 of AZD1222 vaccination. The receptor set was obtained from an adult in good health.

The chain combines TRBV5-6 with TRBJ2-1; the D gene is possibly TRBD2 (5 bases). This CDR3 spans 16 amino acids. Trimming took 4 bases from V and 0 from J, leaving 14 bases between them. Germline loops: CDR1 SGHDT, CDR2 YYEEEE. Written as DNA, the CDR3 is TGTGCCAGCAGCCTCAACGTGGGAGCCTCCTACAATGAGCAGTTCTTC. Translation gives CASSLNVGASYNEQFF. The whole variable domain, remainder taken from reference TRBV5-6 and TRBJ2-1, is DAGVTQSPTHLIKTRGQQVTLRCSPKSGHDTVSWYQQALGQGPQFIFQYYEEEERQRGNFPDRFSGHQFPNYSSELNVNALLLGDSALYLCASSLNVGASYNEQFFGPGTRLTVL.

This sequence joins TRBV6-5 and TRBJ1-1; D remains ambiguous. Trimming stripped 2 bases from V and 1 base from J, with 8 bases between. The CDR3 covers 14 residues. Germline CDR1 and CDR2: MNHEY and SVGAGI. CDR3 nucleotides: TGTGCCAGCAGTTACAGGGTAGCGAACACTGAAGCTTTCTTT. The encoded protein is CASSYRVANTEAFF.

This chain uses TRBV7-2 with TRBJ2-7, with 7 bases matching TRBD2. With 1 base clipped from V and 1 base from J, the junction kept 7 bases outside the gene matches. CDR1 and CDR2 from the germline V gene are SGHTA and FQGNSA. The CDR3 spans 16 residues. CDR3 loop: CASSLGPSGYSYEQYF. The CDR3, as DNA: TGTGCCAGCAGCTTAGGGCCTAGCGGATATTCCTACGAGCAGTACTTC.

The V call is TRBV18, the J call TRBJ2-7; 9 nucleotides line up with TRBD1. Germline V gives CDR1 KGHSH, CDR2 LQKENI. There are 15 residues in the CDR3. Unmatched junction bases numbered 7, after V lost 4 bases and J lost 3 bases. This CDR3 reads CASSQRGTGNYEQYF. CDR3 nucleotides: TGTGCCAGCTCACAAAGGGGGACAGGGAACTACGAGCAGTACTTC.

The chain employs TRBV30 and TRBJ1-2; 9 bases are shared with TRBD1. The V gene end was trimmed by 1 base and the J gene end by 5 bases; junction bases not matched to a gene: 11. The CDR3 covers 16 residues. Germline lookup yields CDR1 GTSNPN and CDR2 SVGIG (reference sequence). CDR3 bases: TGTGCCTGGAGTGCGGGACAGGGTTATTTGAAGTATGGCTACACCTTC. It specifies CAWSAGQGYLKYGYTF.

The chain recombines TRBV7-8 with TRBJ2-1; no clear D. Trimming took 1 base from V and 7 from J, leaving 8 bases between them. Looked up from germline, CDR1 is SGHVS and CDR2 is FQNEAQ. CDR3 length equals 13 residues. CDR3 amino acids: CASSLVPPNEQFF. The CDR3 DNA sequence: TGTGCCAGCAGCTTAGTTCCACCGAATGAGCAGTTCTTC.

The CDR3 protein is CASSRGTEAFF. CDR3 sequence (DNA): TGCGCCAGCAGCAGGGGAACTGAAGCTTTCTTT. The V and J genes are TRBV10-1 and TRBJ1-1; maybe TRBD1 (6 bases). The CDR3 is made up of 11 amino acids. The germline V gene has CDR1 WNHNN and CDR2 SYGVQD (reference sequence). V gave up 6 bases and J gave up 5 bases, with 7 bases separating them.

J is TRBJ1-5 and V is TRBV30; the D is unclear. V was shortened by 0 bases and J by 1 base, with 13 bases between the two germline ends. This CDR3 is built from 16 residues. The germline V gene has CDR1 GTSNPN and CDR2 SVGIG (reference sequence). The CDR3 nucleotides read TGTGCCTGGAGTGTTGGAGGGAAGGGAAGCAATCAGCCCCAGCATTTT. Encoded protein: CAWSVGGKGSNQPQHF.

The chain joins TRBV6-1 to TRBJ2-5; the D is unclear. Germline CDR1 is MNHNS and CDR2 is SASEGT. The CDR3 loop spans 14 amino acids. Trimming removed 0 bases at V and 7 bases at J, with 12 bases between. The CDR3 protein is CASSEAPLRGTQYF. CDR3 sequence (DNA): TGTGCCAGCAGTGAAGCGCCACTCCGAGGGACCCAGTACTTC.

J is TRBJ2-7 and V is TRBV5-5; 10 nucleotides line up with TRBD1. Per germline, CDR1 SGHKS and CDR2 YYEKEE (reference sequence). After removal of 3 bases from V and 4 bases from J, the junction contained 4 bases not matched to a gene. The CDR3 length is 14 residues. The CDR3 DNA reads TGTGCCAGCAGCTCCGGGACAGGGGCTTACGAGCAGTACTTC. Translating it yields CASSSGTGAYEQYF.

The CDR3 region has the DNA TGTGCCAGCTCACTCGGACAGTTACAGTCTAACTATGGCTACACCTTC. This encodes CASSLGQLQSNYGYTF. This rearrangement joins TRBV18 to TRBJ1-2, with D perhaps TRBD1 (6 bases). Trimming pared 4 bases from V and 0 bases from J, leaving 15 bases between. This CDR3 region has 16 residues. Per the germline V gene, CDR1 is KGHSH and CDR2 is LQKENI. Looking up the rest from reference TRBV18 and TRBJ1-2 gives the full variable domain: NAGVMQNPRHLVRRRGQEARLRCSPMKGHSHVYWYRQLPEEGLKFMVYLQKENIIDESGMPKERFSAEFPKEGPSILRIQQVVRGDSAAYFCASSLGQLQSNYGYTFGSGTRLTVV.

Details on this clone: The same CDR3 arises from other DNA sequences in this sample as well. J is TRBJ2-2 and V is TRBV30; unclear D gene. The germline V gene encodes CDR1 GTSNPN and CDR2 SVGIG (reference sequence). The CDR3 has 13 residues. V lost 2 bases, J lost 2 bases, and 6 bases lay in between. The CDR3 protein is CAWSYTNTGELFF. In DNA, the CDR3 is TGTGCCTGGAGTTACACTAACACCGGGGAGCTGTTTTTT.

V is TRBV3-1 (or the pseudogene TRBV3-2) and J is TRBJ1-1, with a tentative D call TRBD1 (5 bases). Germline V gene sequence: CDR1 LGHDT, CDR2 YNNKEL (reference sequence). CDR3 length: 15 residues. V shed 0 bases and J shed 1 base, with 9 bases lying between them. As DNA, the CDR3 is TGTGCCAGCAGCCAAGAGGGACTCCAGAACACTGAAGCTTTCTTT. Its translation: CASSQEGLQNTEAFF.

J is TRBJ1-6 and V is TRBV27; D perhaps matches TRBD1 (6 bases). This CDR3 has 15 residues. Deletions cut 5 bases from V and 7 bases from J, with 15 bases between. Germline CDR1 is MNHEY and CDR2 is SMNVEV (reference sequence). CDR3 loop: CASSPRRGKNSPLHF. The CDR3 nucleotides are TGTGCCAGCAGTCCCCGCAGGGGCAAGAATTCACCCCTCCACTTT.

The CDR3 protein is CASTLVYGYTF. In nucleotides, the CDR3 is TGTGCCAGCACCCTCGTTTATGGCTACACCTTC. This chain joins TRBV6-5 and TRBJ1-2; D is unclear. CDR1 is MNHEY and CDR2 is SVGAGI in the germline V gene. The CDR3 runs to 11 residues. V shed 7 bases and J shed 5 bases, with 8 bases lying between them.